The rows below give T cell receptor beta chains drawn from one sample of a study of cytomegalovirus exposure and HLA in healthy donors. Some clones are missing from TCRdb's copy, which holds only in-frame ones; the method was immunoSEQ multiplex PCR. In the table there are 110,000 to 150,000 clones, approximately 70% of which are singletons. The sequenced material came from PBMCs. These receptors all come from an older woman in good health and CMV-seropositive. The CDR3 runs from the conserved cysteine through the conserved F or W.

V gene: TRBV25-1
CDR3 protein: CASSETGAPPDTQYF

V gene: TRBV10-2
CDR3 protein: CASREDRVSNQPQHF

V gene: TRBV6-5
CDR3 protein: CAAGGGDSPNEKLFF

V gene: TRBV6-5
CDR3 protein: CASRPTAPGGYTF

V gene: TRBV6-1
CDR3 protein: CASRDRGTQPQHF

V gene: TRBV6-5
CDR3 protein: CASRPGLAGRNEQFF

V gene: TRBV9
CDR3 protein: CASSDLTGEGTEAFF

V gene: TRBV18
CDR3 protein: CASSPPTGGTNEQFF

V gene: TRBV2
CDR3 protein: CASRRLAGGPNEQFF

V gene: TRBV19
CDR3 protein: CASSTSTPPHEQYF

V gene: TRBV19
CDR3 protein: CASRETSGTANTEAFF

V gene: TRBV9
CDR3 protein: CASSVLQGTNEKLFF

V gene: TRBV29-1
CDR3 protein: CSVGQRMNTEAFF

V gene: TRBV6-1
CDR3 protein: CASSLLQVMNTEAFF

V gene: TRBV9
CDR3 protein: CASSVVASQDYGYTF

V gene: TRBV18
CDR3 protein: CASSSIGLAGGSGANVLTF

V gene: TRBV6-1
CDR3 protein: CASDIGLAGSHEQYF

V gene: TRBV5-1
CDR3 protein: CASSLRSGSYNEQFF

V gene: TRBV28
CDR3 protein: CASTIRGHLNTEAFF

V gene: TRBV6-5
CDR3 protein: CASSLNWPGTEAFF

V gene: TRBV27
CDR3 protein: CASSLESGGGEAFF

V gene: TRBV5-1
CDR3 protein: CASSLALGPDQPQHF

V gene: TRBV28
CDR3 protein: CASSQLRAPPGF

V gene: TRBV4-2
CDR3 protein: CASSQDHTSNQPQHF

V gene: TRBV6-5
CDR3 protein: CASSYYMNTEAFF

V gene: TRBV11-2
CDR3 protein: CASSLGHNQPQHF

V gene: TRBV9
CDR3 protein: CASSATEYTQYF

V gene: TRBV7-9
CDR3 protein: CASSPLVGRGQDEQYF

V gene: TRBV29-1
CDR3 protein: CSVGDRATYGYTF

V gene: TRBV7-7
CDR3 protein: CASSPGANVLTF

V gene: TRBV6-4
CDR3 protein: CASSSGVRGELFF

V gene: TRBV6-5
CDR3 protein: CASSSHRGRQATEAFF

V gene: TRBV6-5
CDR3 protein: CASSYSPTGQPQHF

V gene: TRBV6-5
CDR3 protein: CASSYRQTNTGELFF

V gene: TRBV18
CDR3 protein: CASSPGAESNEKLFF

V gene: TRBV12-2
CDR3 protein: CASRTWTVRVEAFF

V gene: TRBV6-1
CDR3 protein: CASRDRAGNTIYF

V gene: TRBV11-2
CDR3 protein: CASSLTQGNTEAFF

V gene: TRBV6-1
CDR3 protein: CASSESLQETQYF

V gene: TRBV18
CDR3 protein: CASSELRNTEAFF

V gene: TRBV2
CDR3 protein: CASSEGGPPEAFF

V gene: TRBV14
CDR3 protein: CASSQPGTGAYNEQFF

V gene: TRBV4-1
CDR3 protein: CASSQERQGYGYAF

V gene: TRBV10-2
CDR3 protein: CASRGTEGLGNEQFF

V gene: TRBV6-1
CDR3 protein: CASSQTGGGLYEQYF

V gene: TRBV11-2
CDR3 protein: CASSLLYSGVSTDTQYF

V gene: TRBV6-6
CDR3 protein: CASSARREEGYTF

V gene: TRBV4-1
CDR3 protein: CASSARGGFLAAWGDTQYF

V gene: TRBV2
CDR3 protein: CASSELWQFYGYTF

V gene: TRBV6-5
CDR3 protein: CAAGQGALGANVLTF

V gene: TRBV11-3
CDR3 protein: CASSSCRDSSYEQYF

V gene: TRBV6-5
CDR3 protein: CASEGTGPGELFF

V gene: TRBV4-1
CDR3 protein: CASSQLGDSGSSYEQYF

V gene: TRBV19
CDR3 protein: CASSMVAGLTYEQYF